A single sample gave rise to the 32 T cell receptor beta chains below, sequenced in a study of cytomegalovirus exposure and HLA in healthy donors. The PCR used 60 Vbeta and 13 Jbeta primers. Profiling relied on immunoSEQ multiplex PCR, and the TCRdb table lists in-frame clones only, not all of them. The table has approximately 170,000 clones, approximately 80% seen once. The specimen sequenced was PBMCs. The origin of the receptors is a woman aged 45 to 65 in good health and CMV-seronegative.

CDR3 in DNA: TGTGCCAGCAGTTTAGGGGGCCGGTATGGCTACACCTTC. This codes for CASSLGGRYGYTF. The chain uses TRBV28 and TRBJ1-2; tentatively, D is TRBD1 (6 bases). The CDR3 covers 13 residues. Germline V gene lookup returns CDR1 MDHEN and CDR2 SYDVKM. V was pared by 2 bases and J by 5 bases, with 9 bases between.

In this sample, this clone turned up once. The chain employs TRBV28 and TRBJ2-1; TRBD2 matches at 8 bases. This CDR3 comprises 15 residues. The V segment lost 4 bases and the J segment 0 bases; nucleotides outside the gene matches: 2. Per the germline V gene, CDR1 is MDHEN and CDR2 is SYDVKM. CDR3 sequence (DNA): TGTGCCAGCAGTTCGGGGGGGAGCTCCTACAATGAGCAGTTCTTC. Amino acids: CASSSGGSSYNEQFF.

V usage is TRBV6-5 and J usage is TRBJ1-1; D gene unclear. Per the germline V gene, CDR1 is MNHEY and CDR2 is SVGAGI. The CDR3 has 13 amino acids. V gave up 6 bases and J gave up 6 bases, with 14 bases separating them. The CDR3 DNA follows: TGTGCCAGCAGCAAACATATGTTCGCTGAAGCTTTCTTT. The encoded protein is CASSKHMFAEAFF.

V and J are TRBV15 and TRBJ1-1; no definite D call. Germline V lookup: CDR1 LNHNV, CDR2 YYDKDF (reference sequence). The CDR3 totals 18 residues. Trimming cost V 0 bases and J 3 bases, with 20 bases left between them. CDR3 nucleotide sequence: TGTGCCACCAGCAGAGATCCTGCGGGCCCGGGTTGGGACACTGAAGCTTTCTTT. Its translation is CATSRDPAGPGWDTEAFF.

There are a few counts of this clone. The chain is built from TRBV5-3 and TRBJ2-1, with 8 bases aligning to TRBD2. TRBV5-3 is designated an ORF whose function remains uncertain. This CDR3 has 17 amino acids. V was clipped by 4 bases and J by 4 bases; unmatched bases: 13. CDR3 nucleotide sequence: TGTGCCAGAAGCCCTTCTGTTGGAGCGGGAGTTTACAATGAGCAGTTCTTC. This translates into CARSPSVGAGVYNEQFF.

The rearrangement joins TRBV28 to TRBJ1-5; tentatively, D is TRBD1 (5 bases). Germline CDR1 and CDR2: MDHEN and SYDVKM. The CDR3 extends over 12 amino acids. The V and J ends lost 10 bases and 3 bases respectively, with 10 bases between them. The CDR3: CATRDFNQPQHF. CDR3 coding DNA: TGTGCCACCCGGGACTTCAATCAGCCCCAGCATTTT.

The chain uses TRBV7-8 and TRBJ2-7, with 13 nucleotides matching TRBD2. The CDR3 is 15 amino acids. The trim removed 5 bases at V and 5 bases at J, leaving 6 bases unmatched. The germline V gene has CDR1 SGHVS and CDR2 FQNEAQ. Here the CDR3 DNA reads TGTGCCAGCAGCCCGCCTGGACTAGCGGGAGACGAGCAGTACTTC. Translation gives CASSPPGLAGDEQYF.

The gene calls are TRBV11-2 and TRBJ2-5; 7 positions match TRBD2. This CDR3 is 14 amino acids long. CDR1 is SGHAT and CDR2 is FQNNGV in the germline V gene. Trimming cost V 8 bases and J 5 bases; bases outside gene matches: 11. CDR3 in DNA: TGTGCCAGCGCACGGGGGAGGGCCGACGAGACCCAGTACTTC. Protein product: CASARGRADETQYF.

The chain joins TRBV19 to TRBJ2-1; tentative D call: TRBD2 (5 bases). CDR3 size: 13 residues. V was trimmed by 5 bases and J by 6 bases, leaving 11 bases between them. The germline V gene has CDR1 LNHDA and CDR2 SQIVND (reference sequence). The CDR3 DNA reads TGTGCCAGTAGTGGGTACGGACTCAATGAGCAGTTCTTC. Protein product: CASSGYGLNEQFF.

The chain combines TRBV18 with TRBJ2-1; tentative D call: TRBD2 (6 bases). V lost 2 bases to trimming and J lost 6 bases, with 11 bases between them. The CDR3 runs to 14 residues. Germline CDR1 KGHSH, CDR2 LQKENI. The CDR3 DNA is TGTGCCAGCTCACCAGTGGAGACTAGCAATGAGCAGTTCTTC. Translating gives CASSPVETSNEQFF. Supplemented by reference TRBV18 and TRBJ2-1, the full variable domain reads NAGVMQNPRHLVRRRGQEARLRCSPMKGHSHVYWYRQLPEEGLKFMVYLQKENIIDESGMPKERFSAEFPKEGPSILRIQQVVRGDSAAYFCASSPVETSNEQFFGPGTRLTVL.

V is TRBV4-3 and J is TRBJ2-5; a possible D gene is TRBD2 (6 bases). From germline, CDR1 is LGHNA and CDR2 YSLEER. The V and J ends lost 3 bases and 1 base respectively, with 12 bases between them. This CDR3 is 15 amino acids long. CDR3 nucleotides: TGCGCCAGCAGCCATGCCGGGGGACTCCAAGAGACCCAGTACTTC. As protein: CASSHAGGLQETQYF.

This clone was seen a single time. The V gene is TRBV27, the J gene TRBJ1-2, with 7 bases identical to TRBD1. The trim removed 2 bases at V and 4 bases at J, leaving 7 bases unmatched. The CDR3 runs to 15 residues. Germline-derived CDR1 and CDR2 are MNHEY and SMNVEV (reference sequence). The CDR3 region has the DNA TGTGCCAGCAGTTTACGGACAGGCTTAGCCTATGGCTACACCTTC. It specifies CASSLRTGLAYGYTF.

The chain recombines TRBV19 with TRBJ2-5; the match to TRBD1 covers 9 bases. V lost 4 bases to trimming and J lost 11 bases; unmatched junction nucleotides: 17. The germline V gene has CDR1 LNHDA and CDR2 SQIVND (reference sequence). The CDR3 has 16 residues. The CDR3 coding sequence is TGTGCCAGTAGTAGTTCTACAGGGGGCTGGACGTGGGAGCAGTACTTC. Protein sequence: CASSSSTGGWTWEQYF.

This clone came up a few times. CDR3 residues: CASTPSSYNEQFF. Here the CDR3 DNA reads TGTGCCAGCACTCCTAGCTCCTACAATGAGCAGTTCTTC. V usage is TRBV6-1 and J usage is TRBJ2-1; D is undetermined. Trimming shortened V by 7 bases and J by 0 bases, and 7 bases separated the two germline ends. The germline gives CDR1 MNHNS, CDR2 SASEGT. The CDR3 is 13 amino acids.

The chain couples TRBV28 to TRBJ2-1; D is uncertain. V lost 2 bases and J 5 bases, leaving 7 bases between the germline ends. The CDR3 runs to 13 residues. CDR1 and CDR2 from the germline V gene are MDHEN and SYDVKM. CDR3 residues: CASSLPLDNEQFF. The CDR3 DNA sequence: TGTGCCAGCAGTTTACCCCTAGACAATGAGCAGTTCTTC.

J is TRBJ2-7 and V is TRBV27, with unresolved D. The CDR3 length is 14 residues. In germline, CDR1 is MNHEY, CDR2 SMNVEV (reference sequence). V lost 5 bases, J lost 0 bases, and 11 bases lay in between. As DNA, the CDR3 is TGTGCCAGCAGTGAGATACAGCCCTCCTACGAGCAGTACTTC. Protein product: CASSEIQPSYEQYF.

This chain joins TRBV7-9 and TRBJ1-2; TRBD1 might be the D (5 bases). The CDR3 sequence is 12 residues long. The ends were cut back, 5 bases at V and 5 bases at J, with 9 bases in the middle. Germline CDR1 reads SEHNR; CDR2 reads FQNEAQ (reference sequence). CDR3 coding DNA: TGTGCCAGCAGCGTAGGGGAGTATGGCTACACCTTC. Amino acid sequence: CASSVGEYGYTF.

The V gene is TRBV4-1, the J gene TRBJ2-5, with 10 bases that match TRBD1. Germline V gene lookup returns CDR1 MGHRA and CDR2 YSYEKL. The V segment lost 0 bases and the J segment 2 bases; nucleotides outside the gene matches: 9. The CDR3 length is 18 residues. This CDR3 reads CASSQEWWTGGGQETQYF. DNA for the CDR3: TGCGCCAGCAGCCAAGAGTGGTGGACAGGGGGAGGGCAAGAGACCCAGTACTTC.

The CDR3 is CASSKGREGFYGYTF. In DNA form, the CDR3 reads TGTGCCAGCAGCAAGGGGAGGGAAGGATTCTATGGCTACACCTTC. The rearrangement uses TRBV2 and TRBJ1-2; a possible D gene is TRBD1 (5 bases). Germline CDR1 reads SNHLY; CDR2 reads FYNNEI. The CDR3 has 15 residues. V gave up 6 bases and J gave up 4 bases, with 18 bases separating them.

The J gene is TRBJ2-7, the V gene TRBV19; possible D gene TRBD1, 6 bases. CDR1 and CDR2 from the germline V gene are LNHDA and SQIVND (reference sequence). Between the trimmed V and J ends, which lost 2 bases and 2 bases, there was a span of 13 bases. The CDR3 is 15 residues long. This chain's CDR3 is CASSITAQGTYEQYF. The CDR3 nucleotides are TGTGCCAGTAGTATAACGGCCCAGGGGACCTACGAGCAGTACTTC. Filled out from reference TRBV19 and TRBJ2-7, the complete variable domain reads DGGITQSPKYLFRKEGQNVTLSCEQNLNHDAMYWYRQDPGQGLRLIYYSQIVNDFQKGDIAEGYSVSREKKESFPLTVTSAQKNPTAFYLCASSITAQGTYEQYFGPGTRLTVT.

This clone was seen more than once but under ten times. The rearrangement joins TRBV5-1 to TRBJ2-3, with 8 bases fitting TRBD2. The CDR3 has 13 residues. V gave up 6 bases and J gave up 4 bases; unmatched junction bases: 4. Germline CDR1 is SGHRS and CDR2 is YFSETQ. The CDR3 DNA is TGCGCCAGCAAGCGGGAGCCCCCAGATACGCAGTATTTT. This codes for CASKREPPDTQYF. The full variable domain, its missing parts supplied by reference TRBV5-1 and TRBJ2-3, is KAGVTQTPRYLIKTRGQQVTLSCSPISGHRSVSWYQQTPGQGLQFLFEYFSETQRNKGNFPGRFSGRQFSNSRSEMNVSTLELGDSALYLCASKREPPDTQYFGPGTRLTVL.

The V call is TRBV5-1, the J call TRBJ1-3; TRBD1 is a possible D gene (6 bases). Germline assignment: CDR1 SGHRS and CDR2 YFSETQ. The V and J ends lost 8 bases and 1 base respectively, with 10 bases between them. The CDR3 covers 13 residues. The CDR3 DNA sequence: TGCGCCAGTAAACAGGGATCTGGAAACACCATATATTTT. It encodes CASKQGSGNTIYF.

The chain recombines TRBV7-8 with TRBJ2-7; 12 bases map to TRBD2. Trimming at V came to 5 bases and at J to 4 bases, leaving 6 bases not matched to a gene. Germline assignment: CDR1 SGHVS and CDR2 FQNEAQ. The CDR3 loop spans 15 amino acids. CDR3 protein: CASSKRTSGIYEQYF. CDR3 in DNA: TGTGCCAGCAGCAAGCGGACTAGCGGGATATACGAGCAGTACTTC.

This sequence joins TRBV9 and TRBJ2-6, with a possible D match to TRBD1 (5 bases). Germline loops: CDR1 SGDLS, CDR2 YYNGEE. The germline V and J ends were trimmed by 3 bases and 0 bases, with 10 bases remaining between them. The CDR3 covers 16 residues. The CDR3 protein is CASSAPGISGANVLTF. In nucleotides, the CDR3 is TGTGCCAGCAGCGCACCAGGGATCTCTGGGGCCAACGTCCTGACTTTC.

This chain uses TRBV6-5 with TRBJ2-7; 11 bases are a match to TRBD2. Per germline, CDR1 MNHEY and CDR2 SVGAGI. Losses at the gene ends were 10 bases for V and 0 bases for J; bases not matched to a gene: 5. This CDR3 region has 14 residues. CDR3 protein: CATRTSGSSYEQYF. In DNA, the CDR3 is TGTGCCACCCGGACTAGCGGGTCCTCCTACGAGCAGTACTTC.

The CDR3 loop is CASSPTGGRETQYF. The CDR3 bases are TGTGCCAGCAGCCCGACAGGGGGTCGAGAGACCCAGTACTTC. This chain uses TRBV7-2 with TRBJ2-5; 9 bases line up with TRBD1. The V and J ends lost 5 bases and 4 bases, in that order; junction bases with no gene match: 5. The CDR3 runs to 14 residues. Germline CDR1 is SGHTA and CDR2 is FQGNSA.

V is TRBV5-4 and J is TRBJ2-7; 10 bases align to TRBD2. Germline CDR1 reads SGHNT; CDR2 reads YYREEE (reference sequence). Trimming at V came to 4 bases and at J to 2 bases, leaving 6 bases not matched to a gene. CDR3 length: 15 residues. The CDR3 spells CASSGGLAVTYEQYF. The DNA for the CDR3 is TGTGCCAGCAGCGGTGGACTAGCGGTTACCTACGAGCAGTACTTC.

J is TRBJ2-3 and V is TRBV6-5; possibly TRBD1 for D (6 bases). The CDR3 runs to 13 residues. V was clipped by 6 bases and J by 4 bases, with 11 bases between them. Germline values: CDR1 MNHEY, CDR2 SVGAGI. The CDR3 loop reads CASRTPGADTQYF. Here the CDR3 DNA reads TGTGCCAGCAGGACTCCAGGGGCAGATACGCAGTATTTT.

The rearrangement uses TRBV28 and TRBJ1-1; tentatively, D is TRBD1 (5 bases). Germline CDR1 and CDR2: MDHEN and SYDVKM. The CDR3 totals 13 residues. The V and J ends lost 7 bases and 11 bases respectively, with 20 bases between them. DNA for the CDR3: TGTGCCAGCACCCCCGGCGGGGAGGGGAGGGCTTTCTTT. Its translation: CASTPGGEGRAFF.

V is TRBV11-2 and J is TRBJ1-2, with 7 bases aligning to TRBD1. CDR3 length: 14 residues. The V gene's germline CDR1 is SGHAT and CDR2 FQNNGV. The V segment lost 4 bases and the J segment 2 bases; nucleotides outside the gene matches: 4. CDR3 loop: CASSSSTGNYGYTF. CDR3 DNA sequence: TGTGCCAGCAGCTCCTCGACAGGGAACTATGGCTACACCTTC.

This clone has just a few counts. This chain uses TRBV27 with TRBJ2-7; tentative D call: TRBD2 (5 bases). V lost 5 bases to trimming and J lost 7 bases, with 18 bases between them. CDR3 length: 14 amino acids. Germline CDR1 reads MNHEY; CDR2 reads SMNVEV (reference sequence). CDR3 in DNA: TGTGCCAGCAGTCCTCCCCTAGCTGAGAGGGAGCAGTACTTC. Encoded protein: CASSPPLAEREQYF.

This clone was observed a handful of times. This chain links TRBV25-1 with TRBJ1-1; tentatively, D is TRBD1 (5 bases). Germline assignment: CDR1 MGHDK and CDR2 SYGVNS. This CDR3 comprises 15 residues. Trimming stripped 6 bases from V and 1 base from J, with 15 bases between. This CDR3 reads CASRGLAGWNTEAFF. CDR3 DNA: TGTGCCAGCAGGGGACTTGCGGGATGGAACACTGAAGCTTTCTTT.